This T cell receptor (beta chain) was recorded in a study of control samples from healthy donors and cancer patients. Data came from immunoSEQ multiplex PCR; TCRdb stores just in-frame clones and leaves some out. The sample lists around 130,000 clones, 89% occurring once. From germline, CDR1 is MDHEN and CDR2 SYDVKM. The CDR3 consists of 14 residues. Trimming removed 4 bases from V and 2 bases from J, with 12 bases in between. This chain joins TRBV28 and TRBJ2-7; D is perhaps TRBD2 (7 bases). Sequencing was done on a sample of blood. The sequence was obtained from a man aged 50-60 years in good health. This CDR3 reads CASSWGGVAYEQYF. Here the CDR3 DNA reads TGTGCCAGCAGTTGGGGGGGCGTCGCCTACGAGCAGTACTTC.